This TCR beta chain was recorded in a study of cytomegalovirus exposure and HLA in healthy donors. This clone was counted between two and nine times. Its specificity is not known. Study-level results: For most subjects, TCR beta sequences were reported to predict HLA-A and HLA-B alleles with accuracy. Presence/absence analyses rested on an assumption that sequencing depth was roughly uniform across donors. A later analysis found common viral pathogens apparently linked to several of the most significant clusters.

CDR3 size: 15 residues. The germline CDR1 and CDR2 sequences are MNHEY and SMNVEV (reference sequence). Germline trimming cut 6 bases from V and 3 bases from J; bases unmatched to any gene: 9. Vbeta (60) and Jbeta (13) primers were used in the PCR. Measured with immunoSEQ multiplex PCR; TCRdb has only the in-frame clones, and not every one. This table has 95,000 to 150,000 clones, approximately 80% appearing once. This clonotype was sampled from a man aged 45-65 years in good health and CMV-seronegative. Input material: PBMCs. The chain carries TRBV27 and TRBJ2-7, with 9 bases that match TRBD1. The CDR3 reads CASRKPGTGYYEQYF. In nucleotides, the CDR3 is TGTGCCAGCAGGAAGCCTGGGACAGGGTACTACGAGCAGTACTTC.